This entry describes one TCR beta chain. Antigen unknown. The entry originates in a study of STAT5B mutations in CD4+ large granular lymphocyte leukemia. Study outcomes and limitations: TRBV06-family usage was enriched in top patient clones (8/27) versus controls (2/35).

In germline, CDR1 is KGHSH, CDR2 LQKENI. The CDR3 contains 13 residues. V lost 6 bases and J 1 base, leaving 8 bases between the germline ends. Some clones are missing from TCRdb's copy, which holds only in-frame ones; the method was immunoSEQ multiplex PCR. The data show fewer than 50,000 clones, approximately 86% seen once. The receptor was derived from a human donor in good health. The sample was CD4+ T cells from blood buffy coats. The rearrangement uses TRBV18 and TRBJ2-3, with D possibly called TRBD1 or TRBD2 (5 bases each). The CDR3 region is CASSGDGTDTQYF. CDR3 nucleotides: TGTGCCAGCTCCGGGGACGGCACAGATACGCAGTATTTT.